The 27 T cell receptor beta chains below were found in one sample sequenced in a study of glioma-infiltrating T cells. TCR alpha and beta CDR3 regions were amplified from RNA using iRepertoire nested multiplex PCR. TCRdb called the multiplex PCR reads again in MiXCR, with one record for every CDR3 protein. Of around 390,000 distinct CDR3 sequences listed, roughly two fifths are singletons. The sample consisted of glioma tissue, nonneoplastic brain tissue, or PBMCs (not recorded which). The receptors were sampled from a human donor with low-grade glioma or glioblastoma, undergoing nonglioma brain surgery, or in good health (not recorded which).

This chain joins TRBV28 and TRBJ1-2; no definite D call. Trimming removed 7 bases from V and 9 bases from J, with 18 bases in between. This CDR3 comprises 13 residues. CDR1 is MDHEN and CDR2 is SYDVKM in the germline V gene. The CDR3 loop is CASTIPLGYCYTF. DNA of the CDR3: TGTGCCAGCACTATCCCACTGGGGTATTGCTACACCTTC.

The rearrangement uses TRBV27 and TRBJ2-3, with D unclear. The CDR3 spans 17 residues. Germline V lookup: CDR1 MNHEY, CDR2 SMNVEV (reference sequence). Trimming removed 5 bases at V and 4 bases at J, with 22 bases between. The CDR3 reads CASSDSRPRFGSDTQYF. Here the CDR3 DNA reads TGTGCCAGCAGTGACTCCCGTCCAAGGTTCGGGTCAGATACGCAGTATTTT.

In regard to this clonotype: An end of the junction does not agree with germline; a read error may underlie this. The J gene is TRBJ2-1, the V gene TRBV6-1, with 8 bases fitting TRBD2. This CDR3 is 19 amino acids long. Germline loops: CDR1 MNHNS, CDR2 SASEGT. For the CDR3, the DNA is TGTGCCACCAGTGATTTGCGGGTCGGGAGGGGCGTCTCCTACAATGAGCAGTTCTTC. Protein product: CATSDLRVGRGVSYNEQFF.

This rearrangement joins TRBV24-1 to TRBJ1-2; no definite D call. Germline V lookup: CDR1 KGHDR, CDR2 SFDVKD. V was cut by 3 bases and J by 4 bases, with 8 bases left in between. This CDR3 has 13 residues. The CDR3 bases are TGTGCCACCAGTGATACGGGGATCTATGGCTACACCTTC. Translated: CATSDTGIYGYTF.

This clonotype was seen many times. The chain combines TRBV27 with TRBJ1-2; D remains unclear. The V gene lost 7 bases and the J gene lost 0 bases, with 9 bases spanning the gap. CDR1 MNHEY and CDR2 SMNVEV come from the germline V gene (reference sequence). This CDR3 contains 13 residues. For the CDR3, the DNA is TGTGCCAGCAAAGGAGTCGCTAACTATGGCTACACCTTC. Residues: CASKGVANYGYTF.

Comments on this clonotype: The junction differs from germline at one of its ends, possibly a read error. The genes are TRBV20-1 and TRBJ2-3; 7 bases line up with TRBD2. Germline CDR1 DFQATT, CDR2 SNEGSKA (reference sequence). This CDR3 has 16 amino acids. The CDR3 loop reads CIASPSVAGVPDTQYF. The CDR3 nucleotides are TGCATTGCTAGTCCTTCTGTGGCGGGAGTCCCAGATACGCAGTATTTT.

The V call is TRBV6-1, the J call TRBJ2-7; tentatively, D is TRBD2 (5 bases). V lost 5 bases, J lost 7 bases, and 12 bases lay in between. CDR3 length: 12 residues. Germline CDR1 MNHNS, CDR2 SASEGT. The CDR3 DNA reads as TGTGCCAGCAGTACGGTCCCGGGGGAGCAGTACTTC. It specifies CASSTVPGEQYF.

The chain links TRBV12-3 or TRBV12-4 to TRBJ2-4; the D gene is possibly TRBD2 (6 bases). The CDR3 is 16 residues long. Trimming took off 5 bases at V and 1 base at J, with 15 bases between the two ends. In nucleotides, the CDR3 is TGTGCCAGCAGTCCGGGACTCCCGGGGGCCAAAAACATTCAGTACTTC. It codes for CASSPGLPGAKNIQYF.

The rearrangement joins TRBV2 to TRBJ2-1, with 9 bases that match TRBD2. The length of the CDR3 is 15 residues. Germline CDR1 and CDR2: SNHLY and FYNNEI. V gave up 4 bases and J gave up 4 bases; unmatched junction bases: 5. This chain's CDR3 is CASSGTSAKYNEQFF. The CDR3 nucleotides are TGTGCCAGCAGTGGGACTAGCGCTAAATACAATGAGCAGTTCTTC.

The chain recombines TRBV6-2 or TRBV6-3 with TRBJ1-1, with TRBD1 identical over 8 bases. Trimming removed 5 bases from V and 9 bases from J; junction bases left unmatched: 5. Germline V lookup: CDR1 MNHEY, CDR2 SVGEGT. The CDR3 sequence is 12 residues long. The CDR3 here is CASSDRDRQAFF. The CDR3 DNA reads TGTGCCAGCAGTGACCGGGACAGGCAAGCTTTCTTT.

The chain links TRBV27 to TRBJ1-2; 10 bases are shared with TRBD1. CDR3 size: 14 residues. Per germline, CDR1 MNHEY and CDR2 SMNVEV (reference sequence). Trimming cost V 4 bases and J 4 bases; bases outside gene matches: 3. CDR3 sequence: CASSSGQGPYGYTF. The CDR3 DNA sequence: TGTGCCAGCAGTTCGGGACAGGGGCCCTATGGCTACACCTTC.

This clonotype was observed a single time. The CDR3 here is CASSQRGQPQHF. CDR3 DNA: TGTGCCAGCAGCCAAAGGGGCCAGCCCCAGCATTTT. The genes are TRBV3-1 and TRBJ1-5; the D gene is possibly TRBD1 (5 bases). Deletions cut 2 bases from V and 7 bases from J, with 6 bases between. The CDR3 extends over 12 amino acids. Per germline, CDR1 LGHDT and CDR2 YNNKEL (reference sequence).

The sample holds a few counts of this clonotype. J is TRBJ2-3 and V is TRBV7-3, with 8 bases matching TRBD2. The CDR3 has 14 amino acids. CDR1 and CDR2 (germline): SGHTA, FQGTGA. Trimming took 5 bases from V and 6 from J; bases not matched to a gene: 7. For the CDR3, the DNA is TGTGCCAGCAGCCGCAGAGCGGGAGCGGATACGCAGTATTTT. This sequence encodes CASSRRAGADTQYF.

This chain uses TRBV4-3 with TRBJ1-5; D may be TRBD1 (5 bases). The CDR3 spans 15 residues. Deletions cut 0 bases from V and 6 bases from J, with 12 bases between. The V gene's germline CDR1 is LGHNA and CDR2 YSLEER. The CDR3 bases are TGCGCCAGCAGCCAAGATATAAGGGGAGGTCAGCCCCAGCATTTT. This sequence encodes CASSQDIRGGQPQHF.

Points on this clonotype: This sequence may be a read error, since a much larger clone differs from it by one base. The chain has TRBV27 and TRBJ2-3; D unresolved. The CDR3 consists of 15 residues. Germline lookup yields CDR1 MNHEY and CDR2 SMNVEV (reference sequence). This CDR3 is CAGSYQTAFANTQYF. The DNA for the CDR3 is TGTGCCGGCAGTTACCAAACGGCGTTTGCAAATACGCAGTATTTT.

J is TRBJ2-7 and V is TRBV7-6; TRBD2 agrees at 7 bases. Germline assignment: CDR1 SGHVS and CDR2 FNYEAQ. J was trimmed by 3 bases and V by 3 bases; bases with no gene match: 5. CDR3 length: 14 residues. DNA for the CDR3: TGTGCCAGCAGCTTGACACTAGCGAGCTACGAGCAGTACTTC. Amino acids: CASSLTLASYEQYF.

Points on this clonotype: Given a much more abundant clone one base away, this may be a read error. This sequence joins TRBV6-2 or TRBV6-3 and TRBJ1-1; D is ambiguous. Germline V gene lookup returns CDR1 MNHEY and CDR2 SVGEGT. The CDR3 runs 14 residues. The CDR3 bases are TGTGCCAGCAGTGATCCCGGGCTTAGAGATGAAGCTTTATTT. As protein: CASSDPGLRDEALF.

As concerns this clonotype: A much larger clone sits a single nucleotide away, making a read error possible. The chain couples TRBV27 to TRBJ1-3; no definite D call. CDR1 and CDR2 from the germline V gene are MNHEY and SMNVEV (reference sequence). The CDR3 has 14 amino acids. In nucleotides, the CDR3 is TGTGCCAGCAGTCCGGACTACTCTGGAAGCACCATATATTTT. Translation gives CASSPDYSGSTIYF.

This clonotype showed up many times. The chain recombines TRBV7-9 with TRBJ1-1; D uncertain. Germline V gene data show CDR1 as SEHNR and CDR2 as FQNEAQ (reference sequence). Trimming left V 5 bases short and J 1 base short, with 8 bases between. The CDR3 totals 13 residues. CDR3 protein: CASSTQRNTEAFF. CDR3 nucleotide sequence: TGTGCCAGCAGCACACAGAGGAACACTGAAGCTTTCTTT.

This clonotype was observed a handful of times. J is TRBJ1-2 and V is TRBV28, with D uncertain. V shed 2 bases and J shed 0 bases, with 19 bases lying between them. Per the germline V gene, CDR1 is MDHEN and CDR2 is SYDVKM. The CDR3 totals 18 residues. The CDR3 is CASSLGEPSDLSNYGYTF. In DNA form, the CDR3 reads TGTGCCAGCAGTTTAGGAGAGCCATCGGACCTTTCTAACTATGGCTACACCTTC.

The genes are TRBV4-1 and TRBJ1-3; unclear D gene. V was shortened by 4 bases and J by 0 bases, with 7 bases between the two germline ends. The CDR3 loop spans 14 amino acids. Germline V gene sequence: CDR1 MGHRA, CDR2 YSYEKL. This CDR3 reads CASSLQLSGNTIYF. In DNA form, the CDR3 reads TGCGCCAGCAGCCTACAGCTCTCTGGAAACACCATATATTTT.

Concerning this clonotype itself: Given a much more abundant clone one base away, this may be a read error. The J gene is TRBJ2-2, the V gene TRBV6-5, with D possibly TRBD2 on 5 matching bases. The CDR3 is made up of 15 amino acids. CDR1 is MNHEY and CDR2 is SVGAGI in the germline V gene. V was trimmed by 3 bases and J by 0 bases, leaving 8 bases between them. CDR3 DNA: TGTGCCAGCAGTTATAGCGTCCCGAACACCGGGGAGCTGTTTTTT. This codes for CASSYSVPNTGELFF.

The gene calls are TRBV7-8 and TRBJ2-2; possibly TRBD1 or TRBD2 for D (5 bases each). In germline, CDR1 is SGHVS, CDR2 FQNEAQ. V lost 1 base to trimming and J lost 4 bases, with 10 bases between them. This CDR3 contains 15 residues. The CDR3 loop reads CASSLGAGTTGELFF. In DNA, the CDR3 is TGTGCCAGCAGCTTAGGGGCAGGGACCACCGGGGAGCTGTTTTTT.

A note on this clonotype: A much larger clone lies a single base off, so this may be a read error. This chain links TRBV27 with TRBJ2-3, with D unclear. V was shortened by 5 bases and J by 4 bases, with 22 bases between the two germline ends. The CDR3 loop spans 17 amino acids. CDR1 and CDR2 (germline): MNHEY, SMNVEV (reference sequence). The CDR3 region has the DNA TGTGCCAGCAGTACCCTCCGACTCAAGGATCGGGCAGATACGCAGTATTTT. Its protein is CASSTLRLKDRADTQYF.

This clonotype was seen repeatedly, ten times or more. V usage is TRBV6-1 and J usage is TRBJ1-6; 7 bases align to TRBD1. Germline V lookup: CDR1 MNHNS, CDR2 SASEGT. The CDR3 sequence is 14 residues long. This CDR3 is CAICDRVVDSPLHF. The CDR3 bases are TGTGCTATATGTGACAGGGTTGTTGATTCACCCCTCCACTTT.

Ten or more counts support this clonotype. The genes are TRBV28 and TRBJ2-5; 9 nucleotides align to TRBD2. The CDR3 spans 13 residues. The V and J ends lost 6 bases and 4 bases, in that order; junction bases with no gene match: 3. Per germline, CDR1 MDHEN and CDR2 SYDVKM. CDR3 amino acids: CASRQGLAETQYF. The CDR3 DNA reads TGTGCCAGCAGACAGGGACTAGCAGAGACCCAGTACTTC.

The chain recombines TRBV28 with TRBJ2-7; 15 bases are a match to TRBD2. This CDR3 region has 16 residues. The V and J ends lost 3 bases and 3 bases, in that order; junction bases with no gene match: 3. CDR1 is MDHEN and CDR2 is SYDVKM in the germline V gene. CDR3 amino acids: CASSFPGLAGGYEQYF. The CDR3, as DNA: TGTGCCAGCAGTTTCCCGGGACTAGCGGGAGGCTACGAGCAGTACTTC.